The 21 T cell receptor beta chains in this list originate from one sample, sequenced in a study of T-cell reconstitution after alpha-beta-depleted transplantation in children. Preparing the TCRbeta library involved the use of unique molecular identifiers. From the PCR reads, TCRdb called clonotypes with MiXCR, one entry per CDR3 protein. The repertoire holds about 580,000 distinct CDR3 sequences, with 23% as singletons. The sample consisted of PBMCs, mostly from graft donor cells, taken 360 days after TCRalphabeta/CD19-depleted stem cell transplant. These receptors were obtained from a boy in the first two years of life who had a stem cell transplant for acute myeloid leukemia, so the T cells may come from the graft donor.

This clonotype was recorded at least ten times. The V gene is TRBV29-1, the J gene TRBJ2-7; 8 bases map to TRBD2. The CDR3 consists of 13 residues. The V segment lost 4 bases and the J segment 6 bases; nucleotides outside the gene matches: 8. CDR1 and CDR2 from the germline V gene are SQVTM and ANQGSEA. The CDR3 loop is CSVVAGGRLEQYF. DNA of the CDR3: TGCAGCGTTGTGGCGGGAGGACGGCTCGAGCAGTACTTC.

This clonotype has a handful of counts. The chain recombines TRBV2 with TRBJ2-5; 8 nucleotides agree with TRBD2. This CDR3 comprises 15 residues. The V gene end was trimmed by 4 bases and the J gene end by 4 bases; junction bases not matched to a gene: 8. The germline V gene has CDR1 SNHLY and CDR2 FYNNEI. CDR3 protein: CASSVNGGAGETQYF. CDR3 DNA: TGTGCCAGCAGTGTAAACGGGGGGGCCGGAGAGACCCAGTACTTC.

The chain recombines TRBV15 with TRBJ2-7; the D is unclear. Germline CDR1 LNHNV, CDR2 YYDKDF (reference sequence). The V and J ends lost 0 bases and 2 bases respectively, with 14 bases between them. The CDR3 has 16 residues. CDR3 amino acids: CATSRDLVLPTYEQYF. As DNA, the CDR3 is TGTGCCACCAGCAGAGATCTTGTCCTTCCCACCTACGAGCAGTACTTC.

The chain links TRBV12-3 or TRBV12-4 to TRBJ1-2, with D tentatively TRBD1 (5 bases). V was trimmed by 5 bases and J by 4 bases, leaving 11 bases between them. CDR3 length: 13 residues. CDR3 amino acids: CASSLQGFYGYTF. In DNA form, the CDR3 reads TGTGCCAGCAGTCTTCAGGGATTCTATGGCTACACCTTC.

A few counts support this clonotype. V and J are TRBV13 and TRBJ2-7; 12 nucleotides match TRBD1. CDR3 length: 17 residues. J was trimmed by 6 bases and V by 0 bases; bases with no gene match: 9. Germline values: CDR1 PRHDT, CDR2 FYEKMQ (reference sequence). The CDR3 region has the DNA TGTGCCAGCAGCTTAGGCCGGGGACAGGGGGCCAGGGCCGAGCAGTACGTC. It codes for CASSLGRGQGARAEQYV.

This chain links TRBV12-3 or TRBV12-4 with TRBJ2-1; unclear D gene. The CDR3 is 13 amino acids. V gave up 2 bases and J gave up 7 bases, with 9 bases separating them. The CDR3, as DNA: TGTGCCAGCAGTTTAAGAGGCGTGAATGAGCAGTTCTTC. Protein sequence: CASSLRGVNEQFF.

The rearrangement links TRBV29-1 to TRBJ2-1; D is tentatively TRBD1 or TRBD2 (6 bases each). V gave up 3 bases and J gave up 4 bases, with 25 bases separating them. Looked up from germline, CDR1 is SQVTM and CDR2 is ANQGSEA. This CDR3 has 18 amino acids. This CDR3 is CSVELMAGTRKAYNEQFF. The CDR3 DNA reads as TGCAGCGTTGAGTTGATGGCGGGGACAAGGAAAGCTTACAATGAGCAGTTCTTC.

This clonotype has more than one count but fewer than ten. The chain couples TRBV4-3 to TRBJ2-3; 8 nucleotides align to TRBD2. The V gene's germline CDR1 is LGHNA and CDR2 YSLEER. V was pared by 2 bases and J by 1 base, with 5 bases of the junction left unmatched. The length of the CDR3 is 16 residues. The CDR3 DNA sequence: TGCGCCAGCAGCCAACGACTAGCGTGGGGCACAGATACGCAGTATTTT. This encodes CASSQRLAWGTDTQYF.

There are many counts of this clonotype. The V and J genes are TRBV7-9 and TRBJ2-5; D is perhaps TRBD2 (6 bases). CDR3 length: 15 residues. V lost 1 base and J 3 bases, leaving 12 bases between the germline ends. Per the germline V gene, CDR1 is SEHNR and CDR2 is FQNEAQ (reference sequence). Here the CDR3 reads CASSLESLAEETQYF. The CDR3 DNA is TGTGCCAGCAGCTTAGAGTCACTAGCTGAAGAGACCCAGTACTTC. Full variable domain (missing parts from reference TRBV7-9 and TRBJ2-5): DTGVSQNPRHKITKRGQNVTFRCDPISEHNRLYWYRQTLGQGPEFLTYFQNEAQLEKSRLLSDRFSAERPKGSFSTLEIQRTEQGDSAMYLCASSLESLAEETQYFGPGTRLLVL.

This clonotype was counted ten times or more. The chain couples TRBV20-1 to TRBJ1-5; D is ambiguous. Germline CDR1 DFQATT, CDR2 SNEGSKA (reference sequence). This CDR3 has 12 residues. The V end lost 3 bases, the J end lost 1 base, and 4 bases lay between the germline ends. The DNA for the CDR3 is TGCAGTGCTAGGAGCAGCAATCAGCCCCAGCATTTT. Translation gives CSARSSNQPQHF.

This clonotype has a count of ten or more. The rearrangement links TRBV20-1 to TRBJ2-7; the match to TRBD2 covers 8 bases. The germline CDR1 and CDR2 sequences are DFQATT and SNEGSKA (reference sequence). V was pared by 5 bases and J by 1 base, with 4 bases of the junction left unmatched. This CDR3 spans 13 amino acids. The CDR3 bases are TGCAGTGCTGCCCCGGGGGGGTCCTACGAGCAGTACGTC. The encoded protein is CSAAPGGSYEQYV.

V gene TRBV10-3 combines with J gene TRBJ2-7; 8 nucleotides line up with TRBD1. Germline V gene lookup returns CDR1 ENHRY and CDR2 SYGVKD. CDR3 length equals 16 residues. V dropped 3 bases and J dropped 5; count of bases not matched to a gene: 12. The DNA for the CDR3 is TGTGCCATCAGTGAATCGTGGACAGGGAAGGGAGACGAGCAGTACTTC. This gives the protein CAISESWTGKGDEQYF.

This clonotype was detected many times. The V gene is TRBV11-2, the J gene TRBJ2-1; D unclear. Germline V lookup: CDR1 SGHAT, CDR2 FQNNGV. V was trimmed by 0 bases and J by 0 bases, leaving 9 bases between them. The CDR3 sequence is 16 residues long. The chain's CDR3 is CASSLDLRPSYNEQFF. The CDR3 nucleotides are TGTGCCAGCAGCTTAGATCTGCGGCCCTCCTACAATGAGCAGTTCTTC. The full variable domain, rest sourced from reference TRBV11-2 and TRBJ2-1, is EAGVAQSPRYKIIEKRQSVAFWCNPISGHATLYWYQQILGQGPKLLIQFQNNGVVDDSQLPKDRFSAERLKGVDSTLKIQPAKLEDSAVYLCASSLDLRPSYNEQFFGPGTRLTVL.

There are many counts of this clonotype. This sequence joins TRBV7-9 and TRBJ1-2; the match to TRBD1 covers 8 bases. Germline V gene lookup returns CDR1 SEHNR and CDR2 FQNEAQ (reference sequence). This CDR3 is 13 amino acids long. V lost 5 bases and J lost 5; bases outside the gene matches: 4. CDR3 region: CASSTTGEYGYTF. The CDR3 region has the DNA TGTGCCAGCAGCACGACAGGGGAATATGGCTACACCTTC.

This clonotype was found many times. The rearrangement joins TRBV12-3 or TRBV12-4 to TRBJ2-3, with D hard to call. The CDR3 consists of 13 residues. With 2 bases removed from V and 2 bases from J, the gap between germline ends came to 5 bases. DNA for the CDR3: TGTGCCAGCAGTTTAACTTACACAGATACGCAGTATTTT. It codes for CASSLTYTDTQYF.

This clonotype was counted ten times or more. V usage is TRBV20-1 and J usage is TRBJ1-1; D perhaps matches TRBD1 (5 bases). The V end was cut by 6 bases, the J end by 11 bases, with 19 bases between. The V gene's germline CDR1 is DFQATT and CDR2 SNEGSKA (reference sequence). CDR3 size: 12 residues. The CDR3 protein is CSAPGIGSGAFF. The CDR3 DNA is TGCAGTGCCCCAGGGATCGGTAGTGGTGCTTTCTTT.

Only one count was recorded for this clonotype. The chain carries TRBV20-1 and TRBJ2-5, with 9 positions matching TRBD1. Looked up from germline, CDR1 is DFQATT and CDR2 is SNEGSKA (reference sequence). The V gene end was trimmed by 0 bases and the J gene end by 1 base; junction bases not matched to a gene: 3. The CDR3 is made up of 15 amino acids. The DNA of the CDR3 is TGCAGTGCTAGAGAAGCGGACAGGGGCCAAGAGACCCAGTACTTC. Translated: CSAREADRGQETQYF.

V gene TRBV27 combines with J gene TRBJ2-7; D unresolved. The CDR3 has 14 amino acids. Germline V gene data show CDR1 as MNHEY and CDR2 as SMNVEV (reference sequence). Trimming removed 5 bases from V and 3 bases from J, with 14 bases in between. CDR3 sequence: CASSQTGRLYEQYF. As DNA, the CDR3 is TGTGCCAGCAGTCAGACCGGACGGCTCTACGAGCAGTACTTC.

The J gene is TRBJ2-5, the V gene TRBV28, with 7 bases lining up with TRBD2. Germline-derived CDR1 and CDR2 are MDHEN and SYDVKM. The CDR3 consists of 15 residues. The V and J ends lost 3 bases and 2 bases, in that order; junction bases with no gene match: 6. This chain's CDR3 is CASSLGGRRQETQYF. The CDR3 nucleotides are TGTGCCAGCAGTTTGGGGGGGAGAAGGCAAGAGACCCAGTACTTC.

The rearrangement links TRBV20-1 to TRBJ1-5; D uncertain. This CDR3 is built from 13 residues. The V and J ends lost 4 bases and 1 base respectively, with 8 bases between them. Germline V lookup: CDR1 DFQATT, CDR2 SNEGSKA (reference sequence). The CDR3 DNA follows: TGCAGTGCTACCCCGGGCAGCAATCAGCCCCAGCATTTT. Protein: CSATPGSNQPQHF.

The chain employs TRBV5-1 and TRBJ2-3, with 9 bases that match TRBD1. Germline V gene lookup returns CDR1 SGHRS and CDR2 YFSETQ. V dropped 1 base and J dropped 10; count of bases not matched to a gene: 10. The CDR3 covers 15 residues. The CDR3 nucleotides read TGCGCCAGCAGCTTGACAGGGGGCGCGGTTGAAGCGCAGTATTTT. This encodes CASSLTGGAVEAQYF.